This T cell receptor (beta chain) was found in a study of blood T cell repertoires in COVID-19. Libraries were prepared by immunoSEQ multiplex PCR; TCRdb keeps only in-frame clonotypes and omits some of them. Counted here are 250,000 to 300,000 clones, under 95% occurring once; the ten biggest clones make up about 2.5%. The CDR3 runs to 14 residues. The V end lost 4 bases, the J end lost 2 bases, and 13 bases lay between the germline ends. Germline CDR1 reads SGHRS; CDR2 reads YFSETQ. This clonotype was obtained from a woman in her 40s with acute COVID-19. Sequencing was carried out using PBMCs or T cells enriched from blood (not recorded which). The chain combines TRBV5-1 with TRBJ2-7; D possibly corresponds to TRBD1 (6 bases). The CDR3 DNA sequence: TGCGCCAGCAGCCCGGACAGCCAGACCTACGAGCAGTACTTC. This sequence encodes CASSPDSQTYEQYF.